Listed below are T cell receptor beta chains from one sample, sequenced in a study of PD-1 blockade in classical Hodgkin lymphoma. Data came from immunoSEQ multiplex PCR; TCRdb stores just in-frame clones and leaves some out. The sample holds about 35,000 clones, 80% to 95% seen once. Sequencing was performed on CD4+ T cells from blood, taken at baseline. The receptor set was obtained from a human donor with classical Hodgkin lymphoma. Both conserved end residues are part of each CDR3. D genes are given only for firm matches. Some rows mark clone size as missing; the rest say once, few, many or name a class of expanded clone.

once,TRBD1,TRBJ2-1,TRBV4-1,CASSHPITDRNEQFF,TGCGCCAGCAGCCACCCAATTACGGACAGGAATGAGCAGTTCTTC
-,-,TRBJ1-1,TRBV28,CASSLLGREAFF,TGTGCCAGCAGTTTATTAGGCCGGGAAGCTTTCTTT
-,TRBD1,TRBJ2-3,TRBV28,CASSFPGTGSYTQYF,TGTGCCAGCAGTTTCCCCGGGACAGGATCTTATACGCAGTATTTT
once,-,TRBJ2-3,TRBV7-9,CASSYLGGGSPPDTQYF,TGTGCCAGCAGCTACCTTGGAGGGGGGAGTCCCCCAGATACGCAGTATTTT
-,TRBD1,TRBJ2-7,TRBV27,CASSFRQGQQYF,TGTGCCAGCAGTTTCCGACAGGGACAGCAGTACTTC
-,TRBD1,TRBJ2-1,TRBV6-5,CASRTGTGPVFEQFF,TGTGCCAGCCGGACCGGGACAGGACCGGTTTTTGAGCAGTTCTTC
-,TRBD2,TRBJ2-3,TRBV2,CARGTSGRAGDTQYF,TGTGCCAGGGGGACTAGCGGGAGGGCAGGAGATACGCAGTATTTT
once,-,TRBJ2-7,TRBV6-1,CASSEPYEQYF,TGTGCCAGCAGTGAACCCTACGAGCAGTACTTC
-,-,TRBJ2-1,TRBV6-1,CASSEIGIEQFF,TGTGCCAGCAGTGAGATAGGGATTGAGCAGTTCTTC
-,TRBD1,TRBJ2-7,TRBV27,CASRIYRDRGFKQYF,TGTGCCAGCAGGATATATCGGGACAGGGGGTTCAAGCAGTACTTC
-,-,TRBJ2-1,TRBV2,CASRSQGVHNEQFF,TGTGCCAGCAGGTCGCAGGGCGTCCACAATGAGCAGTTCTTC
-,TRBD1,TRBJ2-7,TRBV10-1,CATPQTGSYEQYF,TGCGCCACCCCCCAGACAGGGTCCTACGAGCAGTACTTC
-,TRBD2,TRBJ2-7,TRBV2,CASSARGLANYEQYF,TGTGCCAGCAGTGCCCGGGGACTAGCGAACTACGAGCAGTACTTC